Below are 25 T cell receptor beta chains sequenced from a single sample in a study of blood T cells in healthy people across ages. A sample-barcoded 5' primer and a J-beta primer mix were used in a second PCR of roughly 6 to 11 cycles. TCRdb itself ran the 5' RACE reads through MiXCR, one entry per CDR3 protein. The sample includes hundreds of thousands of distinct CDR3 sequences, about a third of them seen just once. Specimen: blood. These receptors originate from a woman of 80 years or more in good health.

This clonotype was counted ten times or more. The CDR3 DNA reads TGCGCCAGCAGCTTGTCGGGACAGGGGGCCCTCGAGCAGTACTTC. As protein: CASSLSGQGALEQYF. This chain connects TRBV5-1 to TRBJ2-7; 12 positions agree with TRBD1. With V trimmed by 1 base and J by 6 bases, 5 bases remained unmatched. The germline V gene encodes CDR1 SGHRS and CDR2 YFSETQ. This CDR3 has 15 amino acids.

The chain couples TRBV20-1 to TRBJ1-2; the match to TRBD1 covers 9 bases. The CDR3 contains 13 residues. The junction had 10 bases not matched to a gene; V was cut back by 6 bases and J by 8 bases. Germline loops: CDR1 DFQATT, CDR2 SNEGSKA (reference sequence). The CDR3 is CSALQGAMKGYTF. The DNA for the CDR3 is TGCAGTGCCCTACAGGGGGCTATGAAGGGCTACACCTTC.

This clonotype occurred many times. V is TRBV6-2 or TRBV6-3 and J is TRBJ1-2; D gene ambiguous. Trimming pared 0 bases from V and 2 bases from J, leaving 10 bases between. CDR1 is MNHEY, CDR2 SVGEGT, per germline. CDR3 length equals 15 residues. CDR3 protein: CASSYSGVRNYGYTF. As DNA, the CDR3 is TGTGCCAGCAGTTACTCCGGGGTGCGGAACTATGGCTACACCTTC.

This clonotype has only a few counts. This chain connects TRBV18 to TRBJ2-5; D gene uncertain. Germline lookup yields CDR1 KGHSH and CDR2 LQKENI. CDR3 length equals 13 residues. Trimming took 2 bases from V and 3 from J, leaving 7 bases between them. The CDR3, as DNA: TGTGCCAGCTCACCATTTGCCAAAGAGACCCAGTACTTC. This sequence encodes CASSPFAKETQYF.

The chain recombines TRBV12-3 or TRBV12-4 with TRBJ2-3; 8 bases are shared with TRBD2. This CDR3 is built from 16 residues. Germline trimming cut 7 bases from V and 2 bases from J; bases unmatched to any gene: 11. As DNA, the CDR3 is TGTGCCAGCACTCCGCCGGGGGGGGGTTACACAGATACGCAGTATTTT. This sequence encodes CASTPPGGGYTDTQYF.

This sequence joins TRBV5-5 and TRBJ2-7, with 9 nucleotides matching TRBD1. Germline trimming cut 3 bases from V and 3 bases from J; bases unmatched to any gene: 4. This CDR3 contains 14 residues. Germline-derived CDR1 and CDR2 are SGHKS and YYEKEE (reference sequence). The CDR3 nucleotides are TGTGCCAGCAGCTGGGGACAGGGATGCTACGAGCAGTACTTC. Translation: CASSWGQGCYEQYF.

This clonotype has more than one count but fewer than ten. This may be a read error: a much more frequent sequence differs by one nucleotide. The V and J genes are TRBV6-1 and TRBJ2-1, with D tentatively TRBD1 or TRBD2 (6 bases each). The CDR3 consists of 14 residues. Trimming left V 11 bases short and J 3 bases short, with 17 bases between. CDR1 and CDR2 from the germline V gene are MNHNS and SASEGT. CDR3 amino acids: CAVWNRDFYNEQFF. For the CDR3, the DNA is TGTGCCGTCTGGAACAGGGACTTCTACAATGAGCAGTTCTTC.

The V and J genes are TRBV15 and TRBJ2-2; 8 nucleotides align to TRBD2. J gave up 7 bases and V 6 bases, and 4 bases lay outside the gene matches. In germline, CDR1 is LNHNV, CDR2 YYDKDF (reference sequence). The CDR3 loop spans 13 amino acids. This CDR3 is CATRLLADGELFF. DNA of the CDR3: TGTGCCACCAGGTTACTAGCGGACGGGGAGCTGTTTTTT.

This clonotype was counted many times. The V call is TRBV7-3, the J call TRBJ1-5; the D is unclear. Germline CDR1 SGHTA, CDR2 FQGTGA. The ends were cut back, 2 bases at V and 5 bases at J, with 7 bases in the middle. The CDR3 extends over 13 amino acids. CDR3 region: CASSLERDQPQHF. The CDR3 region has the DNA TGTGCCAGCAGCTTAGAAAGGGATCAGCCCCAGCATTTT.

This clonotype was observed many times. The chain recombines TRBV20-1 with TRBJ2-1, with D maybe TRBD2 (5 bases). Germline V gene lookup returns CDR1 DFQATT and CDR2 SNEGSKA (reference sequence). V was clipped by 4 bases and J by 0 bases, with 10 bases between them. The CDR3 is made up of 14 amino acids. CDR3 nucleotide sequence: TGCAGTGCTAAATTAGCGCACTCCTACAATGAGCAGTTCTTC. It yields the protein CSAKLAHSYNEQFF.

The sample holds many counts of this clonotype. The V gene is TRBV10-3, the J gene TRBJ2-5, with D possibly being TRBD2 (5 bases). In germline, CDR1 is ENHRY, CDR2 SYGVKD. The CDR3 covers 13 residues. This chain's CDR3 is CAIMEAVTETQYF. In DNA, the CDR3 is TGTGCTATAATGGAGGCTGTGACTGAGACCCAGTACTTC.

This clonotype occurred many times. The chain couples TRBV6-5 to TRBJ1-1; TRBD1 is a possible D gene (5 bases). V gave up 6 bases and J gave up 4 bases, with 6 bases separating them. Germline lookup yields CDR1 MNHEY and CDR2 SVGAGI. This CDR3 comprises 11 residues. For the CDR3, the DNA is TGTGCCAGCAGGCAGGGCACTGAAGCTTTCTTT. This sequence encodes CASRQGTEAFF.

This clonotype has ten or more counts. V and J are TRBV4-3 and TRBJ1-2; 9 bases fit TRBD1. The germline V gene has CDR1 LGHNA and CDR2 YSLEER. The CDR3 is 14 residues long. After removal of 5 bases from V and 4 bases from J, the junction contained 5 bases not matched to a gene. The CDR3 is CASSRQGVGYGYTF. The CDR3 nucleotides read TGCGCCAGCAGCAGACAGGGGGTCGGCTATGGCTACACCTTC.

The sample holds many counts of this clonotype. This chain links TRBV29-1 with TRBJ2-7; the D is unclear. Trimming removed 4 bases at V and 6 bases at J, with 16 bases between. CDR1 and CDR2 from the germline V gene are SQVTM and ANQGSEA. This CDR3 spans 13 amino acids. DNA for the CDR3: TGCAGCGTTGCCTTACCTCCGGTCCCCGAGCAGTACTTC. The encoded protein is CSVALPPVPEQYF.

This clonotype was counted only a few times. The genes are TRBV20-1 and TRBJ1-3, with TRBD1 as a possible D gene (5 bases). The CDR3 covers 14 residues. CDR1 is DFQATT and CDR2 is SNEGSKA in the germline V gene (reference sequence). The V and J ends lost 0 bases and 3 bases respectively, with 9 bases between them. This CDR3 is CSARDPGIGNTIYF. The CDR3 DNA follows: TGCAGTGCTAGAGATCCAGGGATTGGAAACACCATATATTTT.

This clonotype was counted at least ten times. The genes are TRBV6-5 and TRBJ1-2; D call uncertain. V dropped 4 bases and J dropped 1 base, with 10 bases sitting between them. Germline lookup yields CDR1 MNHEY and CDR2 SVGAGI. The CDR3 totals 14 residues. CDR3: CASSSNSRNYGYTF. CDR3 bases: TGTGCCAGCAGTTCGAACAGTCGTAACTATGGCTACACCTTC.

V usage is TRBV7-2 and J usage is TRBJ1-4, with a tentative D call TRBD1 (5 bases). There are 15 residues in the CDR3. Germline lookup yields CDR1 SGHTA and CDR2 FQGNSA. Trimming removed 5 bases at V and 8 bases at J, with 18 bases between. The chain's CDR3 is CASSRALDRGEKLFF. CDR3 coding DNA: TGTGCCAGCAGCCGTGCCCTCGACAGAGGGGAAAAACTGTTTTTT.

This clonotype appeared many times. The chain is built from TRBV7-6 and TRBJ2-7, with D unresolved. CDR1 is SGHVS, CDR2 FNYEAQ, per germline. CDR3 size: 13 residues. V was shortened by 2 bases and J by 5 bases, with 10 bases between the two germline ends. The CDR3 sequence: CASSLFTLDEQYF. DNA of the CDR3: TGTGCCAGCAGCTTATTTACGCTCGACGAGCAGTACTTC.

This clonotype was counted a few times. One junction end disagrees with the germline gene, perhaps due to a read error. As DNA, the CDR3 is TGTGCCACCGGCAGAGGACCAGGGACAGACTATGGCTACACCTTC. This codes for CATGRGPGTDYGYTF. The chain is built from TRBV15 and TRBJ1-2; 7 bases map to TRBD1. The germline V gene encodes CDR1 LNHNV and CDR2 YYDKDF (reference sequence). The CDR3 is 15 residues long.

The chain is built from TRBV6-2 or TRBV6-3 and TRBJ2-4; 8 positions agree with TRBD1. The J call is in doubt because the DNA end fits TRBJ2-7 better. This CDR3 is built from 13 residues. Germline V CDR1 and CDR2: MNHEY, SVGEGT. CDR3 coding DNA: TGTGCCAGCAGTCGCGGACAGGGCGGCGAGCAGTACTTC. Its translation is CASSRGQGGEQYF.

The chain links TRBV19 to TRBJ2-1, with unresolved D. Trimming pared 5 bases from V and 13 bases from J, leaving 24 bases between. Germline values: CDR1 LNHDA, CDR2 SQIVND (reference sequence). The CDR3 extends over 15 amino acids. CDR3 nucleotides: TGTGCCAGTAGTTTAAATAGGGCAGTCCAAGAGACCCAGTTCTTC. Translated, it gives CASSLNRAVQETQFF.

V and J are TRBV7-6 and TRBJ2-3; D is tentatively TRBD1 or TRBD2 (5 bases each). The germline V gene encodes CDR1 SGHVS and CDR2 FNYEAQ. Trimming left V 5 bases short and J 1 base short, with 16 bases between. The CDR3 is 16 residues long. The CDR3 loop is CASSLGPQRRTDTQYF. The DNA of the CDR3 is TGTGCCAGCAGCCTGGGACCGCAACGCCGCACAGATACGCAGTATTTT.

In its sample, this clonotype was seen many times. The gene calls are TRBV2 and TRBJ2-4; 8 bases fit TRBD1. Per germline, CDR1 SNHLY and CDR2 FYNNEI. Trimming took 7 bases from V and 9 from J; bases not matched to a gene: 5. This CDR3 spans 12 amino acids. The chain's CDR3 is CASKGQGGIQYF. CDR3 coding DNA: TGTGCCAGCAAAGGACAGGGAGGCATTCAGTACTTC.

This clonotype was seen ten or more times. The chain has TRBV9 and TRBJ1-4; 7 nucleotides agree with TRBD1. The trim removed 3 bases at V and 10 bases at J, leaving 9 bases unmatched. The V gene's germline CDR1 is SGDLS and CDR2 YYNGEE. The CDR3 has 14 amino acids. CDR3 in DNA: TGTGCCAGCAGCGAGGGAGGGGGCAGGGGAAAACTGTTTTTT. This codes for CASSEGGGRGKLFF.

This clonotype was detected only a few times. The chain couples TRBV4-1 to TRBJ2-1; the D is unclear. V shed 0 bases and J shed 5 bases, with 8 bases lying between them. CDR3 length equals 14 residues. Germline loops: CDR1 MGHRA, CDR2 YSYEKL. For the CDR3, the DNA is TGCGCCAGCAGCCAAGAACCTAACAACAATGAGCAGTTCTTC. Its translation: CASSQEPNNNEQFF.